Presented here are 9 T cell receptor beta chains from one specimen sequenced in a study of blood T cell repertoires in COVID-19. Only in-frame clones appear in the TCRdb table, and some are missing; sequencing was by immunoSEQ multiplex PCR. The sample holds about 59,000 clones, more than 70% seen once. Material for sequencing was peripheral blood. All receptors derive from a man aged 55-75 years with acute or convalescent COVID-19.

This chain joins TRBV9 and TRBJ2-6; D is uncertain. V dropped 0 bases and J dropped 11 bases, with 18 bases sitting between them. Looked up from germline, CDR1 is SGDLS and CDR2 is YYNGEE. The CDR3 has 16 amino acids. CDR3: CASSVVTYRPRHVLTF. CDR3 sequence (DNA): TGTGCCAGCAGCGTAGTGACTTATCGCCCCCGCCACGTCCTGACTTTC.

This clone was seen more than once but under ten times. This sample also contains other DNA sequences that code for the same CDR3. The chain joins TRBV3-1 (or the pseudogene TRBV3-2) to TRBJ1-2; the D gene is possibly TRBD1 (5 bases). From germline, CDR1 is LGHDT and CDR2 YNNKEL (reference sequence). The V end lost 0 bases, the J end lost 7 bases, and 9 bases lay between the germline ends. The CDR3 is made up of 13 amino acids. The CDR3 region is CASSQEGRGGYTF. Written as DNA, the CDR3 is TGTGCCAGCAGCCAAGAGGGGAGGGGTGGCTACACCTTC.

The CDR3 loop is CASSGQMGEKLFF. In DNA form, the CDR3 reads TGTGCCAGTTCAGGGCAGATGGGTGAAAAACTGTTTTTT. This chain uses TRBV6-5 with TRBJ1-4; TRBD1 might be the D (5 bases). Per the germline V gene, CDR1 is MNHEY and CDR2 is SVGAGI. V dropped 9 bases and J dropped 7 bases, with 15 bases sitting between them. The CDR3 spans 13 residues.

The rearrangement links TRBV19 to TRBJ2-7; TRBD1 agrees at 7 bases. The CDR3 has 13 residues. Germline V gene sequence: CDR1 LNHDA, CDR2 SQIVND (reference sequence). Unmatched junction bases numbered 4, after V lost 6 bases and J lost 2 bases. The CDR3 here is CASRSTGTYEQYF. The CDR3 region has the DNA TGTGCCAGTAGATCGACAGGGACCTACGAGCAGTACTTC.

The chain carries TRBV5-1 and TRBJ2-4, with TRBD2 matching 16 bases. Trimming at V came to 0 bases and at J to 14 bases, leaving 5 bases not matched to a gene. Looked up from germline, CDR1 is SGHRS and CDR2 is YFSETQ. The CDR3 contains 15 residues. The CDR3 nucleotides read TGCGCCAGCAGCTTGGCCGGGACTAGCGGGGGGGCCGAGTACTTC. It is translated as CASSLAGTSGGAEYF.

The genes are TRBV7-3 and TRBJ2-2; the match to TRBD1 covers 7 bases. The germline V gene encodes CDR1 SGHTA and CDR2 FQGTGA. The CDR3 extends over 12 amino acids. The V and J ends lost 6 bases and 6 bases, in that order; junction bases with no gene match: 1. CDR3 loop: CASSTGAGELFF. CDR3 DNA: TGTGCCAGCAGTACAGGGGCCGGGGAGCTGTTTTTT. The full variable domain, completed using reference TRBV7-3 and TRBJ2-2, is GAGVSQTPSNKVTEKGKYVELRCDPISGHTALYWYRQSLGQGPEFLIYFQGTGAADDSGLPNDRFFAVRPEGSVSTLKIQRTERGDSAVYLCASSTGAGELFFGEGSRLTVL.

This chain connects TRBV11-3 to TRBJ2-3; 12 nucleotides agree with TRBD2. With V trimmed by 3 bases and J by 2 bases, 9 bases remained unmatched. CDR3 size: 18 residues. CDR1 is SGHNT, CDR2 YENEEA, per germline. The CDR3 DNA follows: TGTGCCAGCAGCTTGGGGGTACTAGCGGGGGGATCCACAGATACGCAGTATTTT. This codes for CASSLGVLAGGSTDTQYF.

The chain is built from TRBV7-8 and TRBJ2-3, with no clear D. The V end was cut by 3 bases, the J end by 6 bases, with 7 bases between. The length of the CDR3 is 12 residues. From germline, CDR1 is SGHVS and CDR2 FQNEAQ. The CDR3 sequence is CASSFISDTQYF. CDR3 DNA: TGTGCCAGCAGCTTTATCTCGGATACGCAGTATTTT.

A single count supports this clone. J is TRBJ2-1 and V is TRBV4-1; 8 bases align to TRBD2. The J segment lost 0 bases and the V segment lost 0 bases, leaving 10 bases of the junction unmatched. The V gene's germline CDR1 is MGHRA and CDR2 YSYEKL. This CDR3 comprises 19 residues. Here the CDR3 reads CASSQDPGRGASSYNEQFF. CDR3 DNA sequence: TGCGCCAGCAGCCAAGATCCGGGGCGGGGGGCGAGCTCCTACAATGAGCAGTTCTTC.